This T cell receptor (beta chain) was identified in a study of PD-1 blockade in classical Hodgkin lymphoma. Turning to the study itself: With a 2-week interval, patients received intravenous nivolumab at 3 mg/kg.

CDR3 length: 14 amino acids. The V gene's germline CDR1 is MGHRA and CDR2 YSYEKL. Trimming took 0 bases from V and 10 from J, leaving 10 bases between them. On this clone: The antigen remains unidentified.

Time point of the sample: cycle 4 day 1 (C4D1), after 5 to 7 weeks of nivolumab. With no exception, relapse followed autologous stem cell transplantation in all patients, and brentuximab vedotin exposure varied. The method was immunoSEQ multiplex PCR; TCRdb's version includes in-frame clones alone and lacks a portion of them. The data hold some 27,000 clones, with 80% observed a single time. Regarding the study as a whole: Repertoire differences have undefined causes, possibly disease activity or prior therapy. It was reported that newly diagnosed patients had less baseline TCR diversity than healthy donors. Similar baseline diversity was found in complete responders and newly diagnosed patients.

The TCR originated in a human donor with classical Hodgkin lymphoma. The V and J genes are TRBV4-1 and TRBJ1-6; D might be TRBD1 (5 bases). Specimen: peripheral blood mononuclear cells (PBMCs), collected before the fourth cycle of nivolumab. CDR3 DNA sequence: TGCGCCAGCAGCCAAGACGGGGGTAGGTCACCCCTCCACTTT. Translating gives CASSQDGGRSPLHF.